Shown below are 32 T cell receptor beta chains from a single sample sequenced in a study of T cell responses to AZD1222 COVID-19 vaccine. TCRdb's copy holds only in-frame clones and misses some; the assay was immunoSEQ multiplex PCR. The repertoire holds 240,000 or so clones, with over 85% as singletons. Sequencing used peripheral blood, obtained on day 0 of AZD1222 vaccination. These receptors all come from an adult in good health.

V and J are TRBV27 and TRBJ1-3, with TRBD1 as a possible D gene (5 bases). Trimming stripped 0 bases from V and 2 bases from J, with 8 bases between. The CDR3 length is 15 residues. Germline V CDR1 and CDR2: MNHEY, SMNVEV (reference sequence). The CDR3 DNA reads TGTGCCAGCAGTTTATCGTGGGACGCTGGAAACACCATATATTTT. It translates to CASSLSWDAGNTIYF.

The V and J genes are TRBV19 and TRBJ1-5, with TRBD1 as a possible D gene (5 bases). Trimming pared 4 bases from V and 5 bases from J, leaving 9 bases between. CDR3 length equals 13 residues. Germline V lookup: CDR1 LNHDA, CDR2 SQIVND (reference sequence). CDR3: CASSTLGDQPQHF. The CDR3 DNA sequence: TGTGCCAGTAGTACCTTGGGGGATCAGCCCCAGCATTTT.

The V call is TRBV28, the J call TRBJ1-2; TRBD1 agrees at 9 bases. The CDR3 is 14 amino acids. Germline CDR1 reads MDHEN; CDR2 reads SYDVKM. V lost 4 bases and J lost 8; bases outside the gene matches: 8. CDR3 sequence: CASSSVGTGKGYTF. CDR3 DNA sequence: TGTGCCAGCAGTTCCGTGGGGACAGGGAAAGGCTACACCTTC.

The genes are TRBV5-4 and TRBJ1-1; 9 bases agree with TRBD1. V shed 4 bases and J 6 bases; nucleotides not matched to a gene: 7. Germline CDR1 and CDR2: SGHNT and YYREEE (reference sequence). This CDR3 spans 14 amino acids. The CDR3 protein is CASSQRDRAAEAFF. CDR3 sequence (DNA): TGTGCCAGCAGCCAACGGGACAGGGCTGCTGAAGCTTTCTTT.

As regards this clone: Germline and junction disagree at one end, which may indicate a read error. The chain has TRBV24-1 and TRBJ1-5; maybe TRBD1 (5 bases). Germline V gene lookup returns CDR1 KGHDR and CDR2 SFDVKD. CDR3 size: 15 residues. CDR3 residues: CATSDSGRSSQPQHF. The CDR3 region has the DNA TGTGCCACCAGTGATTCAGGGAGGAGCAGTCAGCCCCAGCATTTT.

This rearrangement joins TRBV15 to TRBJ2-1, with 12 bases that match TRBD2. This CDR3 comprises 16 residues. Germline lookup yields CDR1 LNHNV and CDR2 YYDKDF (reference sequence). The trim removed 8 bases at V and 2 bases at J, leaving 7 bases unmatched. Here the CDR3 reads CATGASGREPYNEQFF. The DNA of the CDR3 is TGTGCCACCGGGGCTAGCGGGAGGGAACCCTACAATGAGCAGTTCTTC.

The chain carries TRBV28 and TRBJ2-7, with D perhaps matching TRBD1 or TRBD2 (6 bases each). The germline gives CDR1 MDHEN, CDR2 SYDVKM. This CDR3 is 13 amino acids long. V shed 6 bases and J shed 9 bases, with 18 bases lying between them. For the CDR3, the DNA is TGTGCCAGCAGATACGGGGGCTTCGGCGGGCAGTACTTC. This codes for CASRYGGFGGQYF.

The chain joins TRBV2 to TRBJ2-2; TRBD2 is a possible D gene (6 bases). The germline V and J ends were trimmed by 8 bases and 4 bases, with 8 bases remaining between them. Germline V CDR1 and CDR2: SNHLY, FYNNEI. This CDR3 has 12 residues. CDR3 in amino acids: CASGGFTGELFF. The CDR3, as DNA: TGTGCCAGCGGAGGGTTCACCGGGGAGCTGTTTTTT.

V and J are TRBV24-1 and TRBJ1-3, with a possible D match to TRBD1 (5 bases). This CDR3 contains 15 residues. The V gene's germline CDR1 is KGHDR and CDR2 SFDVKD. V shed 7 bases and J shed 0 bases, with 12 bases lying between them. The CDR3, as DNA: TGTGCCACCAGCGCGGGGGGGACCTCTGGAAACACCATATATTTT. Encoded protein: CATSAGGTSGNTIYF.

The V gene is TRBV19, the J gene TRBJ2-2, with D perhaps matching TRBD1 or TRBD2 (5 bases each). Germline V gives CDR1 LNHDA, CDR2 SQIVND (reference sequence). This CDR3 comprises 16 residues. The V end was cut by 6 bases, the J end by 5 bases, with 19 bases between. DNA of the CDR3: TGTGCCAGTAGGGCTTCGGGGCCAAAGGGTACCGGGGAGCTGTTTTTT. Translated, it gives CASRASGPKGTGELFF. Full variable domain (remainder filled in from reference TRBV19 and TRBJ2-2): DGGITQSPKYLFRKEGQNVTLSCEQNLNHDAMYWYRQDPGQGLRLIYYSQIVNDFQKGDIAEGYSVSREKKESFPLTVTSAQKNPTAFYLCASRASGPKGTGELFFGEGSRLTVL.

V and J are TRBV28 and TRBJ1-4; tentatively, D is TRBD1 (5 bases). The V end lost 8 bases, the J end lost 2 bases, and 12 bases lay between the germline ends. In germline, CDR1 is MDHEN, CDR2 SYDVKM. This CDR3 region has 14 residues. The CDR3 loop reads CASWGYSTNEKLFF. CDR3 nucleotide sequence: TGTGCCAGCTGGGGGTATTCTACTAATGAAAAACTGTTTTTT.

The chain recombines TRBV15 with TRBJ1-1, with D perhaps matching TRBD1 (6 bases). This CDR3 is built from 15 residues. CDR1 and CDR2 from the germline V gene are LNHNV and YYDKDF (reference sequence). V was pared by 0 bases and J by 2 bases, with 10 bases between. This CDR3 reads CATSRDTTGNTEAFF. In DNA form, the CDR3 reads TGTGCCACCAGCAGAGATACGACAGGCAACACTGAAGCTTTCTTT.

This chain connects TRBV5-1 to TRBJ1-1; D not certain. The CDR3 loop spans 13 amino acids. Trimming stripped 5 bases from V and 0 bases from J, with 8 bases between. Per the germline V gene, CDR1 is SGHRS and CDR2 is YFSETQ. CDR3 region: CASRAEMNTEAFF. The DNA for the CDR3 is TGCGCCAGCAGGGCAGAAATGAACACTGAAGCTTTCTTT.

This clone was counted once. The V gene is TRBV7-9, the J gene TRBJ2-7; weak D call: TRBD1 (6 bases). Trimming took 1 base from V and 3 from J, leaving 19 bases between them. The germline V gene has CDR1 SEHNR and CDR2 FQNEAQ (reference sequence). The CDR3 runs to 17 residues. The CDR3: CASSLVLDRTLGYEQYF. Written as DNA, the CDR3 is TGTGCCAGCAGCTTAGTACTAGACAGGACCCTTGGCTACGAGCAGTACTTC.

The gene calls are TRBV5-1 and TRBJ1-2; a possible D gene is TRBD1 (6 bases). This CDR3 comprises 13 residues. Germline V gene sequence: CDR1 SGHRS, CDR2 YFSETQ. Trimming pared 4 bases from V and 6 bases from J, leaving 13 bases between. CDR3 loop: CASSEGNRDGYTF. The CDR3 nucleotides are TGCGCCAGCAGCGAGGGGAACAGGGATGGCTACACCTTC.

The J gene is TRBJ2-1, the V gene TRBV19, with D possibly TRBD2 on 6 matching bases. This CDR3 spans 16 amino acids. Per germline, CDR1 LNHDA and CDR2 SQIVND (reference sequence). Trimming left V 2 bases short and J 0 bases short, with 11 bases between. The CDR3 loop reads CASSIRAGSSYNEQFF. In DNA, the CDR3 is TGTGCCAGTAGTATAAGGGCGGGGAGCTCCTACAATGAGCAGTTCTTC.

This clone was seen only a few times. The chain combines TRBV9 with TRBJ1-1, with 7 bases identical to TRBD1. Unmatched junction bases numbered 8, after V lost 4 bases and J lost 5 bases. This CDR3 is built from 14 residues. CDR1 SGDLS and CDR2 YYNGEE come from the germline V gene. CDR3: CASSPHRGGTEAFF. CDR3 DNA: TGTGCCAGCAGCCCACACAGGGGAGGGACTGAAGCTTTCTTT. Full variable domain (outside the CDR3, taken from reference TRBV9 and TRBJ1-1): DSGVTQTPKHLITATGQRVTLRCSPRSGDLSVYWYQQSLDQGLQFLIQYYNGEERAKGNILERFSAQQFPDLHSELNLSSLELGDSALYFCASSPHRGGTEAFFGQGTRLTVV.

The chain carries TRBV7-9 and TRBJ2-1; 10 nucleotides line up with TRBD1. Germline V CDR1 and CDR2: SEHNR, FQNEAQ (reference sequence). V lost 2 bases and J lost 2; bases outside the gene matches: 3. This CDR3 has 16 residues. CDR3 residues: CASSLLGQGPYNEQFF. DNA of the CDR3: TGTGCCAGCAGCTTATTGGGACAGGGGCCCTACAATGAGCAGTTCTTC.

The J gene is TRBJ2-7, the V gene TRBV29-1; no clear D. The CDR3 has 11 amino acids. V lost 4 bases and J 3 bases, leaving 7 bases between the germline ends. The germline CDR1 and CDR2 sequences are SQVTM and ANQGSEA. In DNA, the CDR3 is TGCAGCGTTGCGTCGGACTACGAGCAGTACTTC. It is translated as CSVASDYEQYF.

This chain joins TRBV7-2 and TRBJ1-5; unclear D gene. V gave up 7 bases and J gave up 7 bases, with 14 bases separating them. The V gene's germline CDR1 is SGHTA and CDR2 FQGNSA. This CDR3 is built from 13 residues. The CDR3 region is CASTPRVGQPQHF. Written as DNA, the CDR3 is TGTGCCAGCACCCCCCGGGTGGGACAGCCCCAGCATTTT. Complete variable domain (other parts from reference TRBV7-2 and TRBJ1-5): GAGVSQSPSNKVTEKGKDVELRCDPISGHTALYWYRQSLGQGLEFLIYFQGNSAPDKSGLPSDRFSAERTGGSVSTLTIQRTQQEDSAVYLCASTPRVGQPQHFGDGTRLSIL.

This clone came up once. The J gene is TRBJ2-1, the V gene TRBV4-1, with 8 bases fitting TRBD2. This CDR3 is 15 amino acids long. The V gene end was trimmed by 0 bases and the J gene end by 5 bases; junction bases not matched to a gene: 3. From germline, CDR1 is MGHRA and CDR2 YSYEKL. DNA of the CDR3: TGCGCCAGCAGCCAAGATGGGACTAGAGACAATGAGCAGTTCTTC. Protein: CASSQDGTRDNEQFF.

V and J are TRBV7-6 and TRBJ1-3; TRBD1 aligns across 8 bases. The CDR3 loop spans 14 amino acids. V trimming: 5 bases; J trimming: 4 bases; junction bases outside the gene matches: 4. CDR1 and CDR2 from the germline V gene are SGHVS and FNYEAQ. Here the CDR3 DNA reads TGTGCCAGCAGCAATACAGGGGGAGGAAACACCATATATTTT. It yields the protein CASSNTGGGNTIYF.

This chain connects TRBV5-6 to TRBJ1-3; possible D gene TRBD1, 5 bases. Germline-derived CDR1 and CDR2 are SGHDT and YYEEEE. V shed 6 bases and J shed 2 bases, with 15 bases lying between them. This CDR3 spans 15 amino acids. The CDR3 loop reads CASTRTRAAGNTIYF. The CDR3 DNA reads TGTGCCAGCACTAGGACAAGAGCCGCTGGAAACACCATATATTTT.

The V and J genes are TRBV2 and TRBJ2-1, with D possibly being TRBD2 (5 bases). V was trimmed by 6 bases and J by 8 bases, leaving 11 bases between them. CDR1 and CDR2 from the germline V gene are SNHLY and FYNNEI. The CDR3 extends over 12 amino acids. The CDR3 DNA sequence: TGTGCCAGCAGCGCTCAGGAGGATGAGCAGTTCTTC. Protein sequence: CASSAQEDEQFF. The complete variable domain, with remaining parts taken from reference TRBV2 and TRBJ2-1, reads EPEVTQTPSHQVTQMGQEVILRCVPISNHLYFYWYRQILGQKVEFLVSFYNNEISEKSEIFDDQFSVERPDGSNFTLKIRSTKLEDSAMYFCASSAQEDEQFFGPGTRLTVL.

The chain has TRBV11-3 and TRBJ2-3; 11 bases map to TRBD2. The CDR3 has 15 residues. Germline CDR1 and CDR2: SGHNT and YENEEA. Trimming at V came to 6 bases and at J to 3 bases, leaving 5 bases not matched to a gene. CDR3 loop: CASSNLAGGTDTQYF. The CDR3, as DNA: TGTGCCAGCAGTAATCTAGCGGGAGGAACAGATACGCAGTATTTT.

A remark on this clone: Its ends do not fully match the called genes, so a read error is possible. V gene TRBV6-5 combines with J gene TRBJ2-5, with 11 positions matching TRBD2. The CDR3 extends over 16 amino acids. Germline V lookup: CDR1 MNHEY, CDR2 SVGAGI. CDR3 sequence reads: CASSYVVAGGQVTQYF. The DNA of the CDR3 is TGTGCCAGCAGTTACGTGGTAGCGGGGGGGCAAGTGACCCAGTACTTC.

This chain joins TRBV7-2 and TRBJ1-5; D not certain. V dropped 5 bases and J dropped 8 bases, with 16 bases sitting between them. There are 14 residues in the CDR3. Germline-derived CDR1 and CDR2 are SGHTA and FQGNSA. This chain's CDR3 is CASSPRRSKEPQHF. CDR3 in DNA: TGTGCCAGCAGCCCCCGGAGGTCCAAGGAGCCCCAGCATTTT. Complete variable domain (other parts from reference TRBV7-2 and TRBJ1-5): GAGVSQSPSNKVTEKGKDVELRCDPISGHTALYWYRQSLGQGLEFLIYFQGNSAPDKSGLPSDRFSAERTGGSVSTLTIQRTQQEDSAVYLCASSPRRSKEPQHFGDGTRLSIL.

The V gene is TRBV20-1, the J gene TRBJ2-5; 8 bases fit TRBD2. The CDR3 consists of 13 residues. Trimming cost V 3 bases and J 5 bases; bases outside gene matches: 5. Germline loops: CDR1 DFQATT, CDR2 SNEGSKA (reference sequence). Here the CDR3 DNA reads TGCAGTGCTAGTCTCGGGACTAGGGAGACCCAGTACTTC. Protein sequence: CSASLGTRETQYF.

This chain joins TRBV10-3 and TRBJ2-1; D is ambiguous. Germline V CDR1 and CDR2: ENHRY, SYGVKD. The CDR3 covers 12 residues. V lost 6 bases, J lost 6 bases, and 9 bases lay in between. CDR3 sequence (DNA): TGTGCCATCAGGGGGATCGGCAATGAGCAGTTCTTC. Translating it yields CAIRGIGNEQFF.

V usage is TRBV19 and J usage is TRBJ2-1, with 11 nucleotides matching TRBD1. The CDR3 extends over 19 amino acids. Germline CDR1 LNHDA, CDR2 SQIVND (reference sequence). The trim removed 2 bases at V and 0 bases at J, leaving 9 bases unmatched. CDR3 sequence: CASSISGQGAPASYNEQFF. The CDR3 nucleotides are TGTGCCAGTAGTATATCCGGACAGGGGGCGCCAGCCTCCTACAATGAGCAGTTCTTC.

This chain connects TRBV5-6 to TRBJ1-4; D is possibly TRBD1 (5 bases). Trimming took 2 bases from V and 8 from J, leaving 7 bases between them. Germline V gives CDR1 SGHDT, CDR2 YYEEEE. This CDR3 is 12 amino acids long. CDR3 in DNA: TGTGCCAGCAGCTTATGGGGGGAAAAACTGTTTTTT. Protein product: CASSLWGEKLFF.

The V gene is TRBV18, the J gene TRBJ1-4, with D perhaps matching TRBD1 (5 bases). Germline loops: CDR1 KGHSH, CDR2 LQKENI. This CDR3 is built from 14 residues. With 3 bases removed from V and 5 bases from J, the gap between germline ends came to 10 bases. The CDR3 DNA reads TGTGCCAGCTCACCTCGGGGGGGGAATGAAAAACTGTTTTTT. This encodes CASSPRGGNEKLFF.